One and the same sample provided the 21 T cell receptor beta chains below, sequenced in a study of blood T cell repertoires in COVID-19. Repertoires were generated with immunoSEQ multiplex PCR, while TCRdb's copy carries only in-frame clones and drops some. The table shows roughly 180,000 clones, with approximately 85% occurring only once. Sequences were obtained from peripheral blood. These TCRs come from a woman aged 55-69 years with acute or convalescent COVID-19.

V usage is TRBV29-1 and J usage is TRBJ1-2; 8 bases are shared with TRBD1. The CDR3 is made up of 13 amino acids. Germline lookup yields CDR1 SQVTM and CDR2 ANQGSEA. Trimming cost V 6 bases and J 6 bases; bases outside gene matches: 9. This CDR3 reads CSVPPGQDDGYTF. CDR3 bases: TGCAGCGTCCCGCCGGGACAGGACGATGGCTACACCTTC. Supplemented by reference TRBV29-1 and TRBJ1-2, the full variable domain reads SAVISQKPSRDICQRGTSLTIQCQVDSQVTMMFWYRQQPGQSLTLIATANQGSEATYESGFVIDKFPISRPNLTFSTLTVSNMSPEDSSIYLCSVPPGQDDGYTFGSGTRLTVV.

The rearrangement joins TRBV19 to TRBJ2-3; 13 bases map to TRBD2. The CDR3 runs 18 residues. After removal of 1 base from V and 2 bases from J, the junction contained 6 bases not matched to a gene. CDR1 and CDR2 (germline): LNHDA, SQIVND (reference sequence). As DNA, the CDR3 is TGTGCCAGTAGTATAGCCGGACTAGCGGGAGAGAACACAGATACGCAGTATTTT. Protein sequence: CASSIAGLAGENTDTQYF.

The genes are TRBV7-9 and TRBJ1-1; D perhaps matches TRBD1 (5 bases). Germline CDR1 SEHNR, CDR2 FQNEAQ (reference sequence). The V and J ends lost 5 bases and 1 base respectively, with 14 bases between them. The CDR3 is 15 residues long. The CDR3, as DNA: TGTGCCAGCAGCCCTAAAGACAGTTGGAACACTGAAGCTTTCTTT. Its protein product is CASSPKDSWNTEAFF.

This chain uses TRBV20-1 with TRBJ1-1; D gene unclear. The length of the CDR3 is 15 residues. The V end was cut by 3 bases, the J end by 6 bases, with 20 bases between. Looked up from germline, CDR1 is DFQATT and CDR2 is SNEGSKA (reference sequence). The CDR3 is CSASGNSRASAEAFF. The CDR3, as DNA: TGCAGTGCTAGTGGGAACAGCCGTGCCTCTGCTGAAGCTTTCTTT.

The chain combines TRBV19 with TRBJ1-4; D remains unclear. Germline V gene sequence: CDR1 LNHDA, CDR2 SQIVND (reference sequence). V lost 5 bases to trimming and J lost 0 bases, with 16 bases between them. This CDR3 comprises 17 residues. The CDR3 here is CASSPRPDLTTNEKLFF. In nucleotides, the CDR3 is TGTGCCAGTAGTCCCCGCCCAGACTTAACAACTAATGAAAAACTGTTTTTT. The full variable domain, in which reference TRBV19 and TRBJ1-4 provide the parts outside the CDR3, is DGGITQSPKYLFRKEGQNVTLSCEQNLNHDAMYWYRQDPGQGLRLIYYSQIVNDFQKGDIAEGYSVSREKKESFPLTVTSAQKNPTAFYLCASSPRPDLTTNEKLFFGSGTQLSVL.

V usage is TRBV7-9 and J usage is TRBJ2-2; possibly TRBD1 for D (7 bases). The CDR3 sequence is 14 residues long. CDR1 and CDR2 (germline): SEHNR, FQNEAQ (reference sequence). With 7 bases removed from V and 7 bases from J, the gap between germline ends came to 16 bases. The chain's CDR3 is CASTRGQQSGELFF. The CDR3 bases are TGTGCCAGCACGCGGGGACAGCAAAGCGGGGAGCTGTTTTTT.

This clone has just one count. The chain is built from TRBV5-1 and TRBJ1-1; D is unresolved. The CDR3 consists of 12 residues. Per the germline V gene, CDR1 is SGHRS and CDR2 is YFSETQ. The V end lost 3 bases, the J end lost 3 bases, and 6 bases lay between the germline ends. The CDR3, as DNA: TGCGCCAGCAGCTCGGACTACACTGAAGCTTTCTTT. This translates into CASSSDYTEAFF.

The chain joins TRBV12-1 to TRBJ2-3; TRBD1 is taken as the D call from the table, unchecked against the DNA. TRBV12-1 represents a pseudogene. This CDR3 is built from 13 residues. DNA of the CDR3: TGTGCCAGCAGCTTTTTAGGGGGAGATACGCAGTATTTT. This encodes CASSFLGGDTQYF.

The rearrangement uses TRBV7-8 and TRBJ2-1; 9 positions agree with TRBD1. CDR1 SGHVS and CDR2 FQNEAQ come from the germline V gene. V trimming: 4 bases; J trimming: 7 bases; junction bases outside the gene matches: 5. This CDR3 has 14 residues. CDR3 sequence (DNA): TGTGCCAGCAGCTCACAGACAGGGGGGAATGAGCAGTTCTTC. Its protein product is CASSSQTGGNEQFF.

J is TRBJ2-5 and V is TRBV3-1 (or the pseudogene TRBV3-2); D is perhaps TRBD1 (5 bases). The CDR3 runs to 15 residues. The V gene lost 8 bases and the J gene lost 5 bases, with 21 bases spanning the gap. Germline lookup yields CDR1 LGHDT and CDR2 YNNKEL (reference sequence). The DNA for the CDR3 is TGTGCCAGCTCAAAGGGCCTAGGGGCCCGGGAGACCCAGTACTTC. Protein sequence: CASSKGLGARETQYF.

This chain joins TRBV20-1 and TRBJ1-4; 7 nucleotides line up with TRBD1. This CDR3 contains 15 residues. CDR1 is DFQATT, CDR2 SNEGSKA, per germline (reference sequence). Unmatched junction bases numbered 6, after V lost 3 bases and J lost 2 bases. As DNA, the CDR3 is TGCAGTGCTAGTCGGGACAGTGGTACTAATGAAAAACTGTTTTTT. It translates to CSASRDSGTNEKLFF.

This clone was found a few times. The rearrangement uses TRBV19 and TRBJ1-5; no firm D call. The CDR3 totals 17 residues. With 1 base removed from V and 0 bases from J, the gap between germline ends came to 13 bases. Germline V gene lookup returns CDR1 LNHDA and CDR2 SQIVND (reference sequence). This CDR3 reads CASSIGSGVLSNQPQHF. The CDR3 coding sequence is TGTGCCAGTAGTATAGGCTCCGGGGTTCTTAGCAATCAGCCCCAGCATTTT.

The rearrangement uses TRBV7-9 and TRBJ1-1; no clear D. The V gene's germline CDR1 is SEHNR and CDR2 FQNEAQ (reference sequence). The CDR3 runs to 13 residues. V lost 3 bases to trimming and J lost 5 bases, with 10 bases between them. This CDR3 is CASSLGSRTEAFF. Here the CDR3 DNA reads TGTGCCAGCAGCTTGGGCAGTCGGACTGAAGCTTTCTTT.

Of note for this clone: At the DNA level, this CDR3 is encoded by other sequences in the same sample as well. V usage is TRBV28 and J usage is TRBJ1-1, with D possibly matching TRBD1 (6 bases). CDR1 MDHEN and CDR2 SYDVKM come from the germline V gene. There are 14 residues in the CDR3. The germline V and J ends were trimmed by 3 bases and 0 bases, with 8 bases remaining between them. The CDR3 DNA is TGTGCCAGCAGTTTGGACAGAGTGAACACTGAAGCTTTCTTT. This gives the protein CASSLDRVNTEAFF.

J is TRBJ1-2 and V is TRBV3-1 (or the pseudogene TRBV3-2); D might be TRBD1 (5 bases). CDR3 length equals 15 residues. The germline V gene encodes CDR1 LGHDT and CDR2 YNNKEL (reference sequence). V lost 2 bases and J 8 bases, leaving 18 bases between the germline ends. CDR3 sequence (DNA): TGTGCCAGCAGCCAAAGATCGCCGACAGAGAACGGCTACACCTTC. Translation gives CASSQRSPTENGYTF.

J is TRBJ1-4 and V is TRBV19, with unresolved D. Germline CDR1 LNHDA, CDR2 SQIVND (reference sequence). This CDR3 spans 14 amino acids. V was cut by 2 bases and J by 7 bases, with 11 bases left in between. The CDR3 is CASSIRVDGEKLFF. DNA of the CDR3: TGTGCCAGTAGTATACGGGTCGACGGTGAAAAACTGTTTTTT.

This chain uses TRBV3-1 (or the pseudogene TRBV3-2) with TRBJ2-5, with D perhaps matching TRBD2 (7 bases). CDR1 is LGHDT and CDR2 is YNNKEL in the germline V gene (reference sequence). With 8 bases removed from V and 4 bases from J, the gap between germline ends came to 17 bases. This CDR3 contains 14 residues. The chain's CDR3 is CASDRRGGGETQYF. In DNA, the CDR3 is TGTGCCAGCGACCGGAGGGGGGGAGGAGAGACCCAGTACTTC.

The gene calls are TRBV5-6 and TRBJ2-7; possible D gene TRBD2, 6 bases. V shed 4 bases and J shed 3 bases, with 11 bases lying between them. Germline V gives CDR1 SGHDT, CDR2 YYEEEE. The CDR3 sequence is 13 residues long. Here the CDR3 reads CASSRLAVYEQYV. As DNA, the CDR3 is TGTGCCAGCAGCCGATTAGCGGTCTACGAGCAGTACGTC.

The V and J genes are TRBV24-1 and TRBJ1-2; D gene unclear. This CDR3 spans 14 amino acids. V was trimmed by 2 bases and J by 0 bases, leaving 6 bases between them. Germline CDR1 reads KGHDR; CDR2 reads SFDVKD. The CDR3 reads CATSDSYTNYGYTF. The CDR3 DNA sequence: TGTGCCACCAGTGATTCTTACACTAACTATGGCTACACCTTC.

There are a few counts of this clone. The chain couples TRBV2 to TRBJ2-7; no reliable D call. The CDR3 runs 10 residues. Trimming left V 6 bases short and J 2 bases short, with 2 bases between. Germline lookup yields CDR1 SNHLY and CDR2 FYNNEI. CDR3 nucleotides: TGTGCCAGCAGCACCTACGAGCAGTACTTC. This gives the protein CASSTYEQYF.

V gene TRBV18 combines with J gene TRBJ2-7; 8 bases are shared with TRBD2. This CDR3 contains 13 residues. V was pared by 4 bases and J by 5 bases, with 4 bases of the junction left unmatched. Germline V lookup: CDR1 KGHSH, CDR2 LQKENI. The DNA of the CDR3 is TGTGCCAGCTCACGAGCGGGAGCCAACGAGCAGTACGTC. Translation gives CASSRAGANEQYV.